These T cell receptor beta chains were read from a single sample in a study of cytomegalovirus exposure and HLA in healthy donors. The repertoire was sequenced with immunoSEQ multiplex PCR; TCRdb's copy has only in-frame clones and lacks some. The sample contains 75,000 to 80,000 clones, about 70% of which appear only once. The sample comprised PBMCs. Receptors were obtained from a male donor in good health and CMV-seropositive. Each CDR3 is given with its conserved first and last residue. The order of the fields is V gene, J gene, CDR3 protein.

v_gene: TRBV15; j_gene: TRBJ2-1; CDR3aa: CATSRATRTVMNEQFF
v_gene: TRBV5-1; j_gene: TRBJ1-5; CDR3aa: CASSVDSRNQPQHF
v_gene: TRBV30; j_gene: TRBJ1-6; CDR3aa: CAWSGGGGSYNSPLHF
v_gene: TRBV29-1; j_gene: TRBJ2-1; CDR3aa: CSVADNEQFF
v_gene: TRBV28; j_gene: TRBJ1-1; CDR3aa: CASSLGQKNTEAFF
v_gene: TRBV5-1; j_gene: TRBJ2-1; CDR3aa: CASSTGNEQFF
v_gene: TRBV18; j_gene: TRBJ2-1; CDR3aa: CASSPTDRSEHNEQFF
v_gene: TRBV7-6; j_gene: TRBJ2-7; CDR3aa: CASSLEFEGTSGTYEQYF
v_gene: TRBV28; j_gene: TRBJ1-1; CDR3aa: CASRANRRGNTEAFF
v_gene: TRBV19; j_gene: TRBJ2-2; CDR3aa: CASRKTGTGELFF
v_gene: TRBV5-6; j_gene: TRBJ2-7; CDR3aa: CASSLGLTPLEQYF
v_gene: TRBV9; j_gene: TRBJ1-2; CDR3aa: CASSPDSNYGYTF
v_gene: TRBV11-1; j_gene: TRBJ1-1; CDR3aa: CASSFQGGRTEAFF
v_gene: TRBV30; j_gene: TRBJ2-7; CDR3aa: CAWGLAREQYF
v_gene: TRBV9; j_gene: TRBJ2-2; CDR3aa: CASSLSGGADTGELFF
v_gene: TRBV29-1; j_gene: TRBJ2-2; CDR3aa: CSVVLAATGELFF
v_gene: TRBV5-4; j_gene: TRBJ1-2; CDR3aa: CASSETQNYGYTF
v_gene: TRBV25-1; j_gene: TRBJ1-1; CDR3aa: CASSAGLMNAEAFF
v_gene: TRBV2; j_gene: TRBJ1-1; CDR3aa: CASSVWTGGENTEAFF
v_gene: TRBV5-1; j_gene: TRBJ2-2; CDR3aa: CASRWDSNTGELFF
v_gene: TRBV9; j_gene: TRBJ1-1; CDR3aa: CASSDVGGAGTEAFF
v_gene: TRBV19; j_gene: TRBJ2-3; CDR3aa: CASSMGTARRTDTQYF
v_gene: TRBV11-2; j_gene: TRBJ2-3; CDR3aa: CASSLASLDTQYF
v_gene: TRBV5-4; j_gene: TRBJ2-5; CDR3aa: CASSLRAGGPGETQYF
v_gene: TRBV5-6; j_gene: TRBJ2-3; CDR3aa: CASSITDTQYF
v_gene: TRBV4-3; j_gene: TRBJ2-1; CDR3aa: CASSQDLIAGGNEQFF
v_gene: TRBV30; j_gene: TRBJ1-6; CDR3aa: CAWSKPGQGYSPLHF
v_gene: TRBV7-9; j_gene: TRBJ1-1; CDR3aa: CASSSGTGQGYKLNTEAFF
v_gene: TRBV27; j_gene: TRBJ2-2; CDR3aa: CASTPAGVNTGELFF
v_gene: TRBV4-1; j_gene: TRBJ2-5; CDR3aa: CASSQSRGGQETQYF
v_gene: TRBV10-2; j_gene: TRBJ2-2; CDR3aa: CASSESGGRTGELFF
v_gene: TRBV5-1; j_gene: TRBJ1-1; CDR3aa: CASSPSSRFMNTEAFF
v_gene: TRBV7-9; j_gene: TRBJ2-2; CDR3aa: CSSSSLAGGNTGELFF
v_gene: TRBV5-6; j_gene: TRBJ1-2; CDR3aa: CASSSDTVSYGYTF
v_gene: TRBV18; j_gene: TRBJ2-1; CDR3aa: CASSPPTSSGRYNEQFF
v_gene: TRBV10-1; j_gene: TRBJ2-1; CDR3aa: CASSGLAGKMNEQFF
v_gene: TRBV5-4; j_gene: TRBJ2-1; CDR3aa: CASSSGGTRKDNEQFF
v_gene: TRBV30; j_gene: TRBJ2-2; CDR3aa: CAWSVRVFANTGELFF
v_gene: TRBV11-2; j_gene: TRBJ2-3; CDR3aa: CASRLGQLTDTQYF
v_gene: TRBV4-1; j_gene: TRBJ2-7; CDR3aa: CASSQESLLLAYEQYF
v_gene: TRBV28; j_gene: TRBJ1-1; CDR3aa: CASQGPLNTEAFF
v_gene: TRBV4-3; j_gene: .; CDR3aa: CASSRGGGAAYEQYF
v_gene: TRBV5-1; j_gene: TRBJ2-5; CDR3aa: CASSAAGGGGGETQYF
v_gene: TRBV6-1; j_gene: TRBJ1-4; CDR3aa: CASSEVIDYRVQNEKLFF
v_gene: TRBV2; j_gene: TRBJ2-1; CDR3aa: CASRVAVRGNEQFF
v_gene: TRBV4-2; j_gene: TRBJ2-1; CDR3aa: CASSPSSGGSPNEQFF
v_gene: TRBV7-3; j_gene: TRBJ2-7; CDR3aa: CASSFAGGKDEQYF
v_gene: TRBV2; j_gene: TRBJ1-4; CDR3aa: CASSEQGMGWEKLFF
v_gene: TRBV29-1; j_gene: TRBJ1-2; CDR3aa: CSVETRDRAYYGYTF
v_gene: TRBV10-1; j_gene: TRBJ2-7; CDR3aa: CASSEGGVTYEQYF
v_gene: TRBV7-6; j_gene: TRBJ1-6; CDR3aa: CASSLAGDRVSPLHF
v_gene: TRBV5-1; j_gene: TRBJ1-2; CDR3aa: CASSFQGAEGYTF